The 32 T cell receptor beta chains below all came from one sample that was sequenced in a study of cytomegalovirus exposure and HLA in healthy donors. Some clones are missing from TCRdb's copy, which holds only in-frame ones; the method was immunoSEQ multiplex PCR. The table records some 150,000 clones, 85% to 90% of them present only once. The specimen sequenced was PBMCs. The receptor set was obtained from a man younger than 35 in good health and CMV-seronegative.

The genes are TRBV28 and TRBJ2-5, with a weak D call TRBD1 (6 bases). Germline V gene lookup returns CDR1 MDHEN and CDR2 SYDVKM. The CDR3 has 16 amino acids. V lost 4 bases to trimming and J lost 2 bases, with 17 bases between them. The DNA of the CDR3 is TGTGCCAGCAGTTCCCCATTGGACAGACGGCAAGAGACCCAGTACTTC. Translating it yields CASSSPLDRRQETQYF.

Here the CDR3 reads CASSFGGYTF. The CDR3 nucleotides are TGCGCCAGCAGCTTCGGGGGCTACACCTTC. This sequence joins TRBV5-1 and TRBJ1-2, with unresolved D. This CDR3 comprises 10 residues. V dropped 2 bases and J dropped 8 bases, with 4 bases sitting between them. Germline loops: CDR1 SGHRS, CDR2 YFSETQ.

This chain connects TRBV7-9 to TRBJ1-5, with 8 bases lining up with TRBD1. Looked up from germline, CDR1 is SEHNR and CDR2 is FQNEAQ (reference sequence). The CDR3 is 14 residues long. Losses at the gene ends were 4 bases for V and 7 bases for J; bases not matched to a gene: 6. The CDR3 DNA reads as TGTGCCAGCAGCTCGGACAGGGTTGGACAGCCCCAGCATTTT. As protein: CASSSDRVGQPQHF.

The gene calls are TRBV2 and TRBJ2-1; 9 positions agree with TRBD2. The CDR3 has 15 amino acids. Unmatched junction bases numbered 13, after V lost 7 bases and J lost 9 bases. CDR1 is SNHLY, CDR2 FYNNEI, per germline. The CDR3 loop reads CASKNRAGGPREQFF. CDR3 nucleotide sequence: TGTGCCAGCAAAAATCGGGCGGGGGGGCCTCGTGAGCAGTTCTTC.

This clone occurred a few times. This chain joins TRBV6-5 and TRBJ2-7, with 15 bases identical to TRBD2. Per the germline V gene, CDR1 is MNHEY and CDR2 is SVGAGI. V dropped 6 bases and J dropped 9; count of bases not matched to a gene: 9. The CDR3 is made up of 15 amino acids. CDR3 coding DNA: TGTGCCAGCAGACCTCCGGGACTAGCGGGAGGAGTGCAGTACTTC. This translates into CASRPPGLAGGVQYF.

The chain recombines TRBV10-1 with TRBJ1-1; perhaps TRBD1 as D (5 bases). Germline V gene data show CDR1 as WNHNN and CDR2 as SYGVQD (reference sequence). The CDR3 totals 14 residues. Trimming removed 6 bases from V and 1 base from J, with 12 bases in between. The CDR3 DNA reads TGCGCCAGCAGCAACGGGGGGTCGAACACTGAAGCTTTCTTT. This translates into CASSNGGSNTEAFF.

This clone occurred once. The chain links TRBV5-1 to TRBJ2-3, with a possible D match to TRBD2 (6 bases). CDR1 is SGHRS and CDR2 is YFSETQ in the germline V gene. The ends were cut back, 3 bases at V and 4 bases at J, with 9 bases in the middle. The CDR3 spans 13 residues. CDR3: CASSSEGPDTQYF. The DNA of the CDR3 is TGCGCCAGCAGCTCGGAGGGACCAGATACGCAGTATTTT.

The rearrangement links TRBV7-8 to TRBJ1-6; the D gene is possibly TRBD1 (6 bases). Germline CDR1 reads SGHVS; CDR2 reads FQNEAQ. The CDR3 totals 16 residues. Between the trimmed V and J ends, which lost 4 bases and 4 bases, there was a span of 14 bases. The CDR3 reads CASSYSGTSYNSPLHF. CDR3 DNA sequence: TGTGCCAGCAGCTACTCCGGGACATCATATAATTCACCCCTCCACTTT.

V gene TRBV5-1 combines with J gene TRBJ2-4; possible D gene TRBD1, 5 bases. Germline CDR1 reads SGHRS; CDR2 reads YFSETQ. The CDR3 has 15 residues. The V gene lost 3 bases and the J gene lost 0 bases, with 10 bases spanning the gap. The CDR3 sequence: CASSSTDLAKNIQYF. The CDR3 nucleotides read TGCGCCAGCAGCTCGACAGACCTAGCCAAAAACATTCAGTACTTC.

This chain links TRBV19 with TRBJ1-5; D is perhaps TRBD1 (6 bases). V lost 5 bases and J lost 4, with 21 bases in between. The CDR3 covers 17 residues. Germline V CDR1 and CDR2: LNHDA, SQIVND (reference sequence). The CDR3 is CASSPTGGAVFNQPQHF. The DNA for the CDR3 is TGTGCCAGTAGTCCCACGGGGGGGGCCGTTTTTAATCAGCCCCAGCATTTT.

This chain uses TRBV18 with TRBJ2-7, with TRBD2 matching over 13 bases. This CDR3 is built from 18 residues. The germline CDR1 and CDR2 sequences are KGHSH and LQKENI. The trim removed 0 bases at V and 3 bases at J, leaving 8 bases unmatched. The CDR3 reads CASSPPYRTSGSIYEQYF. Here the CDR3 DNA reads TGTGCCAGCTCACCACCTTATCGGACTAGCGGGAGTATCTACGAGCAGTACTTC. Using reference TRBV18 and TRBJ2-7 for the parts outside the CDR3, the full variable domain is NAGVMQNPRHLVRRRGQEARLRCSPMKGHSHVYWYRQLPEEGLKFMVYLQKENIIDESGMPKERFSAEFPKEGPSILRIQQVVRGDSAAYFCASSPPYRTSGSIYEQYFGPGTRLTVT.

The chain couples TRBV5-1 to TRBJ1-1; 7 bases match TRBD1. Germline assignment: CDR1 SGHRS and CDR2 YFSETQ. This CDR3 region has 15 residues. J lost 0 bases, V lost 4 bases, and 6 bases had no gene match. CDR3 sequence: CASSPGQLLNTEAFF. CDR3 coding DNA: TGCGCCAGCAGCCCGGGACAGCTTTTGAACACTGAAGCTTTCTTT.

A few counts support this clone. The J gene is TRBJ2-2, the V gene TRBV6-6, with TRBD1 matching 8 bases. Trimming took 2 bases from V and 6 from J; bases not matched to a gene: 2. CDR1 and CDR2 (germline): MNHNY, SVGAGI (reference sequence). This CDR3 spans 14 amino acids. The CDR3 DNA is TGTGCCAGCAGTTACAGGACAGGGTCCGGGGAGCTGTTTTTT. Translation: CASSYRTGSGELFF.

This clone has a single count. The V call is TRBV6-1, the J call TRBJ2-1, with 9 positions matching TRBD2. V trimming: 6 bases; J trimming: 6 bases; junction bases outside the gene matches: 3. The CDR3 has 13 amino acids. Germline-derived CDR1 and CDR2 are MNHNS and SASEGT. CDR3 sequence reads: CASRQTSGNEQFF. CDR3 sequence (DNA): TGTGCCAGCAGGCAGACTAGCGGCAATGAGCAGTTCTTC.

The gene calls are TRBV6-1 and TRBJ1-4; D is possibly TRBD1 (5 bases). Germline CDR1 is MNHNS and CDR2 is SASEGT. Trimming removed 2 bases from V and 0 bases from J, with 10 bases in between. The length of the CDR3 is 16 residues. CDR3 protein: CASSERRQSTNEKLFF. The CDR3 nucleotides read TGTGCCAGCAGTGAACGAAGACAGTCAACTAATGAAAAACTGTTTTTT.

The chain has TRBV7-6 and TRBJ2-2, with D hard to call. V was pared by 0 bases and J by 6 bases, with 8 bases between. The CDR3 has 14 amino acids. CDR1 and CDR2 from the germline V gene are SGHVS and FNYEAQ. In DNA form, the CDR3 reads TGTGCCAGCAGCTTAGCGGGTGAGGCCGGGGAGCTGTTTTTT. This encodes CASSLAGEAGELFF.

The chain is built from TRBV6-5 and TRBJ1-2; 9 nucleotides agree with TRBD1. The CDR3 sequence is 14 residues long. After removal of 7 bases from V and 4 bases from J, the junction contained 7 bases not matched to a gene. Germline V gene data show CDR1 as MNHEY and CDR2 as SVGAGI. The DNA for the CDR3 is TGTGCCAGCACTATACGGGACAGGGCCTATGGCTACACCTTC. Translating it yields CASTIRDRAYGYTF.

The chain is built from TRBV7-2 and TRBJ1-1; 8 bases match TRBD1. This CDR3 spans 13 amino acids. Germline assignment: CDR1 SGHTA and CDR2 FQGNSA. The V segment lost 9 bases and the J segment 3 bases; nucleotides outside the gene matches: 6. Here the CDR3 DNA reads TGTGCCAGTACGACAGGGGTATACACTGAAGCTTTCTTT. Residues: CASTTGVYTEAFF.

The rearrangement links TRBV6-5 to TRBJ2-3; tentatively, D is TRBD2 (5 bases). Germline CDR1 is MNHEY and CDR2 is SVGAGI. The CDR3 has 16 amino acids. V dropped 0 bases and J dropped 2 bases, with 12 bases sitting between them. CDR3 residues: CASSYSAGPLTDTQYF. The CDR3 bases are TGTGCCAGCAGTTACTCCGCGGGCCCTCTCACAGATACGCAGTATTTT.

This clone has a single count. The rearrangement joins TRBV18 to TRBJ2-5, with 7 bases identical to TRBD2. The CDR3 spans 14 residues. The V gene end was trimmed by 1 base and the J gene end by 4 bases; junction bases not matched to a gene: 3. Germline lookup yields CDR1 KGHSH and CDR2 LQKENI. CDR3: CASSPRREAETQYF. CDR3 nucleotides: TGTGCCAGCTCACCACGACGGGAGGCAGAGACCCAGTACTTC. Full variable domain (missing parts from reference TRBV18 and TRBJ2-5): NAGVMQNPRHLVRRRGQEARLRCSPMKGHSHVYWYRQLPEEGLKFMVYLQKENIIDESGMPKERFSAEFPKEGPSILRIQQVVRGDSAAYFCASSPRREAETQYFGPGTRLLVL.

The chain links TRBV5-5 to TRBJ2-7; maybe TRBD2 (5 bases). With 4 bases removed from V and 1 base from J, the gap between germline ends came to 18 bases. CDR1 and CDR2 from the germline V gene are SGHKS and YYEKEE (reference sequence). The CDR3 is made up of 16 amino acids. DNA for the CDR3: TGTGCCAGCAGCGTGGGTGCCCCCCGGGGATCCTACGAGCAGTACGTC. It codes for CASSVGAPRGSYEQYV.

This chain uses TRBV5-6 with TRBJ2-3; perhaps TRBD2 as D (6 bases). The CDR3 covers 14 residues. Germline V gene data show CDR1 as SGHDT and CDR2 as YYEEEE. V lost 5 bases and J lost 6, with 16 bases in between. The CDR3 DNA sequence: TGTGCCAGCAGTTCCCAACCCCGGGGGGATACGCAGTATTTT. This gives the protein CASSSQPRGDTQYF.

This clone has a single count. The genes are TRBV5-1 and TRBJ2-1; TRBD2 matches at 8 bases. Germline V gene data show CDR1 as SGHRS and CDR2 as YFSETQ. The CDR3 length is 16 residues. J was trimmed by 0 bases and V by 3 bases; bases with no gene match: 5. DNA of the CDR3: TGCGCCAGCAGCTCATCCGGGACTAGCTCCTACAATGAGCAGTTCTTC. Protein product: CASSSSGTSSYNEQFF. The whole variable domain, remainder taken from reference TRBV5-1 and TRBJ2-1, is KAGVTQTPRYLIKTRGQQVTLSCSPISGHRSVSWYQQTPGQGLQFLFEYFSETQRNKGNFPGRFSGRQFSNSRSEMNVSTLELGDSALYLCASSSSGTSSYNEQFFGPGTRLTVL.

This chain joins TRBV19 and TRBJ2-7, with D possibly being TRBD1 (6 bases). Germline CDR1 reads LNHDA; CDR2 reads SQIVND (reference sequence). The length of the CDR3 is 13 residues. V was shortened by 8 bases and J by 1 base, with 12 bases between the two germline ends. The CDR3 loop reads CASGPGASYEQYF. CDR3 sequence (DNA): TGTGCCAGTGGGCCAGGGGCGTCCTACGAGCAGTACTTC.

The chain is built from TRBV9 and TRBJ2-3; D remains ambiguous. V lost 3 bases and J 0 bases, leaving 14 bases between the germline ends. Germline assignment: CDR1 SGDLS and CDR2 YYNGEE. CDR3 length equals 16 residues. The CDR3 DNA reads as TGTGCCAGCAGCGCTAGGTCAGCATCTAGCACAGATACGCAGTATTTT. This encodes CASSARSASSTDTQYF.

The rearrangement uses TRBV6-6 and TRBJ1-1, with D possibly being TRBD1 (5 bases). CDR1 is MNHNY and CDR2 is SVGAGI in the germline V gene (reference sequence). The ends were cut back, 0 bases at V and 4 bases at J, with 9 bases in the middle. This CDR3 is built from 14 residues. This CDR3 is CASSYSRGSTEAFF. The CDR3 region has the DNA TGTGCCAGCAGTTACTCTCGGGGGAGCACTGAAGCTTTCTTT.

The rearrangement links TRBV5-1 to TRBJ1-2, with 7 nucleotides matching TRBD1. The CDR3 runs to 15 residues. CDR1 is SGHRS, CDR2 YFSETQ, per germline. The ends lost 4 bases at V and 2 bases at J; junction bases unmatched: 8. The chain's CDR3 is CASSRGQAMNYGYTF. The CDR3 nucleotides read TGCGCCAGCAGCCGTGGACAGGCTATGAACTATGGCTACACCTTC.

The chain links TRBV19 to TRBJ1-2, with TRBD1 matching over 7 bases. The CDR3 loop spans 12 amino acids. Germline V gives CDR1 LNHDA, CDR2 SQIVND (reference sequence). Trimming at V came to 7 bases and at J to 6 bases, leaving 5 bases not matched to a gene. CDR3 residues: CASKTGKNGYTF. The CDR3 DNA is TGTGCCAGTAAGACAGGGAAAAATGGCTACACCTTC.

This sequence joins TRBV4-1 and TRBJ2-7; D not resolved. The V end lost 0 bases, the J end lost 0 bases, and 18 bases lay between the germline ends. The CDR3 is 18 residues long. In germline, CDR1 is MGHRA, CDR2 YSYEKL. The CDR3 sequence: CASSQDPPDSVSSYEQYF. The CDR3 DNA is TGCGCCAGCAGCCAAGATCCTCCCGACTCCGTAAGCTCCTACGAGCAGTACTTC.

This clone was seen a handful of times. The CDR3 end shows no conserved phenylalanine or tryptophan, and so a read error is likely. It is unclear where the CDR3 begins or ends on the DNA, so no DNA is shown, and the CDR3 is as TCRdb lists it. V usage is TRBV28 and J usage is TRBJ1-1. Germline V gene lookup returns CDR1 MDHEN and CDR2 SYDVKM. The CDR3 is 8 amino acids in total, end residues counted. The CDR3: CASGLREI.

The V gene is TRBV7-2, the J gene TRBJ2-7, with 13 bases lining up with TRBD2. There are 15 residues in the CDR3. V gave up 5 bases and J gave up 3 bases; unmatched junction bases: 4. Looked up from germline, CDR1 is SGHTA and CDR2 is FQGNSA. CDR3 sequence (DNA): TGTGCCAGCAGCCGAGGGACTAGCGGGAACTACGAGCAGTACTTC. Its protein product is CASSRGTSGNYEQYF.

This clone was observed a few times. V usage is TRBV19 and J usage is TRBJ2-7; tentative D call: TRBD2 (5 bases). The CDR3 totals 14 residues. V dropped 6 bases and J dropped 0 bases, with 12 bases sitting between them. CDR1 is LNHDA and CDR2 is SQIVND in the germline V gene (reference sequence). CDR3 in amino acids: CASRSRGISYEQYF. For the CDR3, the DNA is TGTGCCAGTAGGAGTAGAGGGATCTCCTACGAGCAGTACTTC. The full variable domain, rest sourced from reference TRBV19 and TRBJ2-7, is DGGITQSPKYLFRKEGQNVTLSCEQNLNHDAMYWYRQDPGQGLRLIYYSQIVNDFQKGDIAEGYSVSREKKESFPLTVTSAQKNPTAFYLCASRSRGISYEQYFGPGTRLTVT.